This T cell receptor (beta chain) was sequenced during a study of T cells in Graves' hyperthyroidism and ophthalmopathy. From germline, CDR1 is SGHVS and CDR2 FNYEAQ. The junction had 11 bases not matched to a gene; V was cut back by 5 bases and J by 5 bases. The CDR3 is 15 amino acids. The study, taken as a whole, reports: Most thyroid clonotypes with frequency above 0.001 were detected in blood.

Amplified TCR beta CDR3 regions derived from RNA transcripts. First-round RT-PCR of the TCR CDR3 relied on the HTBI primer set. One entry per CDR3 protein, called by TCRdb with MiXCR from the multiplex PCR reads. The repertoire holds a few hundred thousand distinct CDR3 sequences, with about half as singletons. No progression to ophthalmopathy during 18 months of follow-up defined stable disease. For the diagnoses, clinical symptoms, serum thyroxine and TRAb, thyroid ultrasound and orbital computed tomography were used. Turning to this clonotype: Its antigen remains unknown.

The sequenced sample consisted of peripheral blood or thyroid tissue (not recorded which). This rearrangement joins TRBV7-6 to TRBJ1-2; 7 bases line up with TRBD1. The sequence was obtained from a young woman with Graves' hyperthyroidism. The CDR3: CASSPGRETGYGYTF. CDR3 nucleotides: TGTGCCAGCAGCCCCGGGCGGGAGACAGGGTATGGCTACACCTTC.